Ten or more counts support the clone carrying this T cell receptor beta chain. Its antigen remains unknown. The source of the sample is a study of T cells after yellow fever vaccination. Across the study: Researchers used SMART-Seq v4 Ultra Low Input to prepare fractions that had low cell numbers.

One entry per CDR3 protein results from TCRdb running MiXCR on the 5' RACE reads. The sample lists 100,000 to 150,000 distinct CDR3 sequences; about 7.4% were seen once. Germline V gene data show CDR1 as SQVTM and CDR2 as ANQGSEA. CDR3 length: 12 amino acids. Deletions cut 4 bases from V and 2 bases from J, with 8 bases between. Whole-study findings and limits: Abundant bulk-derived clonotypes could contaminate FACS-sorted repertoires. Clones from primary vaccination mostly reappeared after the booster (about 97% CD4, about 85% CD8).

The input for sequencing was CD4+ T cells sorted from PBMCs, taken 10 to 11 days after the first yellow fever vaccination. The rearrangement uses TRBV29-1 and TRBJ2-5; TRBD2 might be the D (5 bases). The source of this sequence is a man between 18 and 35 years old who received the YFV17D yellow fever vaccine. CDR3 sequence reads: CSVAGIQETQYF. CDR3 coding DNA: TGCAGCGTTGCCGGGATTCAAGAGACCCAGTACTTC. Filled out from reference TRBV29-1 and TRBJ2-5, the complete variable domain reads SAVISQKPSRDICQRGTSLTIQCQVDSQVTMMFWYRQQPGQSLTLIATANQGSEATYESGFVIDKFPISRPNLTFSTLTVSNMSPEDSSIYLCSVAGIQETQYFGPGTRLLVL.